This T cell receptor (beta chain) was obtained from a study of early T cells in non-severe SARS-CoV-2 infection. Attachment of unique molecular identifiers was made to individual cDNA molecules. One entry per CDR3 protein, called by TCRdb with MiXCR from the 5' RACE reads. This table has 65,000 to 95,000 distinct CDR3 sequences, around a tenth appearing once. Germline V gene sequence: CDR1 SGHAT, CDR2 FQNNGV. Trimming took 7 bases from V and 0 from J, leaving 10 bases between them. The CDR3 loop spans 13 amino acids. This clonotype has at least ten counts. V gene TRBV11-2 combines with J gene TRBJ2-7, with D possibly matching TRBD2 (5 bases). The source material was whole blood. This TCR was recovered from an adult who was a healthcare worker with PCR-confirmed SARS-CoV-2 infection or an uninfected control (not recorded which). The CDR3 coding sequence is TGTGCCAGCACCTCGGGATTCTCCTACGAGCAGTACTTC. This sequence encodes CASTSGFSYEQYF.